Presented here are 18 T cell receptor beta chains from one specimen sequenced in a study of cytomegalovirus exposure and HLA in healthy donors. PCR primers comprised 60 Vbeta and 13 Jbeta primers. Some clones are missing from TCRdb's copy, which holds only in-frame ones; the method was immunoSEQ multiplex PCR. The sample has 180,000 or so clones; under 90% are singletons. Sequencing used PBMCs. Source of these receptors: a boy aged 2 to 10 in good health and CMV-seronegative.

This chain joins TRBV7-2 and TRBJ1-6, with 8 bases lining up with TRBD1. Germline V gene data show CDR1 as SGHTA and CDR2 as FQGNSA. V was pared by 3 bases and J by 5 bases, with 3 bases of the junction left unmatched. The CDR3 covers 15 residues. The CDR3 loop reads CASSLQGADNSPLHF. The CDR3 DNA is TGTGCCAGCAGCTTGCAGGGGGCAGATAATTCACCCCTCCACTTT.

CDR3 protein: CASSLVKLGAHYEQYF. The DNA of the CDR3 is TGTGCCAGCAGCTTGGTTAAACTGGGGGCCCACTACGAGCAGTACTTC. This chain joins TRBV5-6 and TRBJ2-7, with a tentative D call TRBD1 (6 bases). The germline V gene has CDR1 SGHDT and CDR2 YYEEEE. The CDR3 is 16 residues long. Trimming removed 0 bases at V and 3 bases at J, with 16 bases between.

The J gene is TRBJ2-7, the V gene TRBV15; TRBD1 matches 10 bases. The CDR3 loop spans 15 amino acids. Germline loops: CDR1 LNHNV, CDR2 YYDKDF (reference sequence). V lost 3 bases and J lost 1; bases outside the gene matches: 3. This CDR3 reads CATSSWDRGSYEQYF. The CDR3 DNA sequence: TGTGCCACCAGCAGCTGGGACAGGGGTTCCTACGAGCAGTACTTC.

This clone was recorded a few times. The V call is TRBV7-8, the J call TRBJ2-7; 11 nucleotides match TRBD2. V shed 1 base, J shed 3 bases, and the junction held 2 bases outside the gene matches. CDR1 is SGHVS, CDR2 FQNEAQ, per germline. The CDR3 loop spans 15 amino acids. The CDR3 DNA reads as TGTGCCAGCAGCTTAGGACTAGCGGGGAGCTACGAGCAGTACTTC. Amino acid sequence: CASSLGLAGSYEQYF. The full variable domain, with the rest looked up from reference TRBV7-8 and TRBJ2-7, is GAGVSQSPRYKVAKRGQDVALRCDPISGHVSLFWYQQALGQGPEFLTYFQNEAQLDKSGLPSDRFFAERPEGSVSTLKIQRTQQEDSAVYLCASSLGLAGSYEQYFGPGTRLTVT.

The rearrangement links TRBV5-4 to TRBJ1-2, with TRBD1 as a possible D gene (6 bases). This CDR3 is 12 amino acids long. In germline, CDR1 is SGHNT, CDR2 YYREEE (reference sequence). V lost 5 bases and J 6 bases, leaving 11 bases between the germline ends. As DNA, the CDR3 is TGTGCCAGCAGTCTTGACAGGAATGGCTACACCTTC. Translating gives CASSLDRNGYTF.

The CDR3 region has the DNA TGTGCCAGCAGCTTGGAAGCCCGGGGTGGCTACACCTTC. Amino acid sequence: CASSLEARGGYTF. The chain carries TRBV7-9 and TRBJ1-2; D remains ambiguous. From germline, CDR1 is SEHNR and CDR2 FQNEAQ (reference sequence). CDR3 length: 13 residues. Trimming left V 3 bases short and J 7 bases short, with 12 bases between.

The CDR3 region has the DNA TGTGCCAGCAGCTTATGGGGCGGGGGGGCTGGAGATACGCAGTATTTT. This translates into CASSLWGGGAGDTQYF. The V gene is TRBV7-9, the J gene TRBJ2-3; 9 nucleotides align to TRBD2. The CDR3 consists of 16 residues. Per the germline V gene, CDR1 is SEHNR and CDR2 is FQNEAQ (reference sequence). The J segment lost 5 bases and the V segment lost 2 bases, leaving 8 bases of the junction unmatched. The full variable domain, its missing parts supplied by reference TRBV7-9 and TRBJ2-3, is DTGVSQNPRHKITKRGQNVTFRCDPISEHNRLYWYRQTLGQGPEFLTYFQNEAQLEKSRLLSDRFSAERPKGSFSTLEIQRTEQGDSAMYLCASSLWGGGAGDTQYFGPGTRLTVL.

V and J are TRBV7-3 and TRBJ2-3, with D maybe TRBD2 (7 bases). V was pared by 1 base and J by 8 bases, with 22 bases between. Per germline, CDR1 SGHTA and CDR2 FQGTGA. This CDR3 is 17 amino acids long. This CDR3 reads CASSLKGGAGAQSTQYF. As DNA, the CDR3 is TGTGCCAGCAGCTTAAAGGGGGGGGCCGGCGCACAGTCTACGCAGTATTTT.

This chain joins TRBV5-1 and TRBJ2-3; D possibly corresponds to TRBD1 (5 bases). The CDR3 spans 15 residues. V was pared by 3 bases and J by 6 bases, with 17 bases between. Per germline, CDR1 SGHRS and CDR2 YFSETQ. CDR3 protein: CASSSPLGPGDTQYF. The CDR3 DNA sequence: TGCGCCAGCAGCTCCCCTCTGGGTCCAGGGGATACGCAGTATTTT.

The chain couples TRBV7-8 to TRBJ2-6; 7 positions match TRBD2. Looked up from germline, CDR1 is SGHVS and CDR2 is FQNEAQ. After removal of 5 bases from V and 0 bases from J, the junction contained 19 bases not matched to a gene. CDR3 size: 21 residues. This chain's CDR3 is CASSPTRSGTTRTSGANVLTF. The DNA for the CDR3 is TGTGCCAGCAGCCCAACCCGCTCCGGGACTACTAGAACCTCTGGGGCCAACGTCCTGACTTTC.

This clone was seen only once. The chain couples TRBV7-9 to TRBJ1-2, with 8 positions matching TRBD1. The CDR3 has 12 amino acids. The V gene's germline CDR1 is SEHNR and CDR2 FQNEAQ (reference sequence). The V gene end was trimmed by 4 bases and the J gene end by 8 bases; junction bases not matched to a gene: 3. The CDR3 nucleotides read TGTGCCAGCAGCTCCAGGGGGCACGGCTACACCTTC. This translates into CASSSRGHGYTF. The full variable domain, completed using reference TRBV7-9 and TRBJ1-2, is DTGVSQNPRHKITKRGQNVTFRCDPISEHNRLYWYRQTLGQGPEFLTYFQNEAQLEKSRLLSDRFSAERPKGSFSTLEIQRTEQGDSAMYLCASSSRGHGYTFGSGTRLTVV.

V and J are TRBV4-3 and TRBJ2-1, with D unclear. Germline V CDR1 and CDR2: LGHNA, YSLEER. The CDR3 has 13 residues. V lost 4 bases and J lost 4, with 8 bases in between. The CDR3 reads CASSRYTYNEQFF. CDR3 DNA: TGCGCCAGCAGCCGATATACATACAATGAGCAGTTCTTC.

The chain uses TRBV7-9 and TRBJ1-1; D ambiguous. From germline, CDR1 is SEHNR and CDR2 FQNEAQ (reference sequence). Trimming cost V 5 bases and J 1 base, with 14 bases left between them. This CDR3 is built from 15 residues. This CDR3 is CASSPVTSGNTEAFF. Here the CDR3 DNA reads TGTGCCAGCAGCCCAGTAACCTCAGGGAACACTGAAGCTTTCTTT.

The rearrangement joins TRBV4-1 to TRBJ1-5; D not certain. Trimming cost V 1 base and J 6 bases, with 7 bases left between them. The CDR3 extends over 13 amino acids. CDR1 and CDR2 from the germline V gene are MGHRA and YSYEKL. The CDR3 DNA reads as TGCGCCAGCAGCCAAGCAGAGGCTCAGCCCCAGCATTTT. It encodes CASSQAEAQPQHF.

The gene calls are TRBV10-3 and TRBJ2-3, with D perhaps matching TRBD2 (7 bases). Germline V CDR1 and CDR2: ENHRY, SYGVKD. The CDR3 length is 13 residues. Trimming pared 2 bases from V and 6 bases from J, leaving 9 bases between. The CDR3 DNA reads TGTGCCATCAGTGAGAGGGGGGGGGATACGCAGTATTTT. Its protein product is CAISERGGDTQYF.

The CDR3 DNA follows: TGTGCCAGCAGCCAACGACGGAGCTGGACTGAAGCTTTCTTT. Its protein product is CASSQRRSWTEAFF. The chain uses TRBV14 and TRBJ1-1; the D is unclear. This CDR3 contains 14 residues. The V gene lost 2 bases and the J gene lost 5 bases, with 12 bases spanning the gap. In germline, CDR1 is SGHDN, CDR2 FVKESK.

V is TRBV7-9 and J is TRBJ2-7; TRBD1 matches at 11 bases. The CDR3 has 11 amino acids. Germline CDR1 SEHNR, CDR2 FQNEAQ (reference sequence). Losses at the gene ends were 8 bases for V and 12 bases for J; bases not matched to a gene: 6. CDR3 loop: CASGGQGDLYF. In DNA, the CDR3 is TGTGCCAGCGGGGGACAGGGGGACTTGTACTTC. The full variable domain, in which reference TRBV7-9 and TRBJ2-7 provide the parts outside the CDR3, is DTGVSQNPRHKITKRGQNVTFRCDPISEHNRLYWYRQTLGQGPEFLTYFQNEAQLEKSRLLSDRFSAERPKGSFSTLEIQRTEQGDSAMYLCASGGQGDLYFGPGTRLTVT.

The CDR3 protein is CAISEGQGITGELFF. In DNA, the CDR3 is TGTGCCATCAGTGAGGGACAGGGAATCACCGGGGAGCTGTTTTTT. This chain uses TRBV10-3 with TRBJ2-2; 8 bases are shared with TRBD1. The CDR3 is 15 residues long. The ends lost 2 bases at V and 4 bases at J; junction bases unmatched: 3. Germline CDR1 reads ENHRY; CDR2 reads SYGVKD.